This T cell receptor (beta chain) was captured in a study of T-cell reconstitution after alpha-beta-depleted transplantation in children. General study findings and limits: Several hundred rapidly expanded clones from non-depleted graft cells reportedly supplied alpha-beta T cells about two months post-transplant. Several patients had high TCRbeta diversity at day 60; it came from surviving recipient T cells and thymic progenitors.

Unique molecular identifiers were built into the TCRbeta library. One entry per CDR3 protein, called by TCRdb with MiXCR from the PCR reads. The table lists roughly 400,000 distinct CDR3 sequences, around two fifths of them singletons. The sample holds a few counts of this clonotype. The antigen remains undetermined. The V end lost 11 bases, the J end lost 0 bases, and 20 bases lay between the germline ends. This CDR3 has 17 residues. J is TRBJ2-6 and V is TRBV12-3 or TRBV12-4; a weak D match, TRBD1 (5 bases). Here the sequenced sample was PBMCs, taken before TCRalphabeta/CD19-depleted stem cell transplant. This TCR was sampled from a girl aged 2 to 9 with aplastic anemia, due to receive a stem cell transplant. DNA of the CDR3: TGTGCCGTCACCCTGGGGCAGGGAAACTCTGGGGCCAACGTCCTGACTTTC. Protein sequence: CAVTLGQGNSGANVLTF.